This T cell receptor beta chain was obtained from a study of identical twins. TCRdb called the 5' RACE reads again in MiXCR, with one record for every CDR3 protein. Of 1.5 million to 2 million distinct CDR3 sequences listed, less than 40% were seen once; the top ten hold about 0.27%. CDR3 size: 15 residues. V shed 4 bases and J shed 4 bases, with 14 bases lying between them. From germline, CDR1 is SGHTA and CDR2 FQGNSA. The TCR comes from a newborn girl in good health. The sample taken for sequencing was cord blood. The chain recombines TRBV7-2 with TRBJ2-1; D is ambiguous. The CDR3 nucleotides are TGTGCCAGCAGCTGGCCCCCTGACTCGTACAATGAGCAGTTCTTC. Amino acids: CASSWPPDSYNEQFF.